This T cell receptor beta chain was sequenced in a study of blood T cells in healthy people across ages. A second PCR, run for about 6 to 11 cycles, used a sample-barcoded 5' primer plus a J-beta primer mix. TCRdb reprocessed the 5' RACE reads via MiXCR and lists one record per CDR3 protein. This sample has hundreds of thousands of distinct CDR3 sequences, with about 55% found just once. CDR3 length equals 12 residues. The germline V gene encodes CDR1 DFQATT and CDR2 SNEGSKA (reference sequence). V was clipped by 0 bases and J by 10 bases, with 10 bases between them. The gene calls are TRBV20-1 and TRBJ2-1; D unclear. This TCR came from a man of 80 years or more in good health. The sample was blood. DNA of the CDR3: TGCAGTGCTAGAGAGGATGTGTTGGAGCAGTTCTTC. Translation gives CSAREDVLEQFF.